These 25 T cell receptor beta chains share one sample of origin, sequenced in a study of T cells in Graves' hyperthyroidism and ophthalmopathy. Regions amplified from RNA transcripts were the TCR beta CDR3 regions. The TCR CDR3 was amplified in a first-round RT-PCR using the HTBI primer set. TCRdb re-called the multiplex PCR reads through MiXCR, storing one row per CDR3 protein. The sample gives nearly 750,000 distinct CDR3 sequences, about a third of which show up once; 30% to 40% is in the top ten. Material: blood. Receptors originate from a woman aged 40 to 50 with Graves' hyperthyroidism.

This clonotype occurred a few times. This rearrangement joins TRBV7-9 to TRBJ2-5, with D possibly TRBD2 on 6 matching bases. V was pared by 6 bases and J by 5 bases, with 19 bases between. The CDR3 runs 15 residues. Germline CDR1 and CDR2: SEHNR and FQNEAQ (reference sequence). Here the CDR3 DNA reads TGTGCCAGCAGACGTCTAAGCGGAGGGAGGGAGACCCAGTACTTC. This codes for CASRRLSGGRETQYF.

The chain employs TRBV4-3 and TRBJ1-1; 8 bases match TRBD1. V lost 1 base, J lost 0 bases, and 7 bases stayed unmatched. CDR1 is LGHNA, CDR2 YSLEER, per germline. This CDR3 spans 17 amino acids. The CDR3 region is CASSQARDRQLNTEAFF. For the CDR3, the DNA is TGCGCCAGCAGCCAAGCGAGGGACAGGCAACTGAACACTGAAGCTTTCTTT.

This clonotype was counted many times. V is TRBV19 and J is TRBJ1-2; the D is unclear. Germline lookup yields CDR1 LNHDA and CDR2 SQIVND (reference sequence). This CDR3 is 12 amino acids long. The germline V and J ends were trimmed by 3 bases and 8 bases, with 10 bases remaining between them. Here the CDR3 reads CASSIGAVGYTF. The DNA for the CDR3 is TGTGCCAGTAGTATTGGAGCAGTAGGCTACACCTTC.

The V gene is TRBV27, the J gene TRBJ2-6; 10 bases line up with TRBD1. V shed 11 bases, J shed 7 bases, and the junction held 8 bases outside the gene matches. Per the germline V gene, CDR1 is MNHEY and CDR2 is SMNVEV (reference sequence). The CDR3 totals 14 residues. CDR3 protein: CAGRTGGRANVLTF. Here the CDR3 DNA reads TGTGCCGGCCGGACAGGGGGACGAGCCAACGTCCTGACTTTC. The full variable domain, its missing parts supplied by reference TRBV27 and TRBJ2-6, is EAQVTQNPRYLITVTGKKLTVTCSQNMNHEYMSWYRQDPGLGLRQIYYSMNVEVTDKGDVPEGYKVSRKEKRNFPLILESPSPNQTSLYFCAGRTGGRANVLTFGAGSRLTVL.

CDR3 DNA sequence: TGTGCCAGCAGCCCCGACTTTGCCAACTATGGCTACACCTTC. Its protein product is CASSPDFANYGYTF. The genes are TRBV7-9 and TRBJ1-2; no firm D call. Trimming cost V 5 bases and J 2 bases, with 12 bases left between them. The V gene's germline CDR1 is SEHNR and CDR2 FQNEAQ (reference sequence). The CDR3 is 14 residues long.

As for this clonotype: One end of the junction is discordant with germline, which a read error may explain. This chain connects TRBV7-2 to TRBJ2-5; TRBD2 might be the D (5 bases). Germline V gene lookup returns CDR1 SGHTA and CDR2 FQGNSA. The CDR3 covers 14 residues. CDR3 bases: TGTGCCAGCAGCTCCCGGGGAGTTAAAGAGTCCCAGTACTTC. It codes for CASSSRGVKESQYF.

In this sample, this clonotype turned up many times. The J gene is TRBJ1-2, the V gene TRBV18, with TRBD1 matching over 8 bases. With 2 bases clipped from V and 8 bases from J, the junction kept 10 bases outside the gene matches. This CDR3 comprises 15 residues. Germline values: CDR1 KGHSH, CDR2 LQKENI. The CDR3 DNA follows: TGTGCCAGCTCACCATCGACAGGGGCCCTCGGCGGCTACACCTTC. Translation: CASSPSTGALGGYTF.

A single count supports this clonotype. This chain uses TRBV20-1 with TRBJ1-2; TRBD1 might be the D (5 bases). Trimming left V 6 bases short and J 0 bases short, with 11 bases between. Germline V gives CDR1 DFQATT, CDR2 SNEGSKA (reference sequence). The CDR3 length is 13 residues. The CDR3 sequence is CSAGGTSNYGYTF. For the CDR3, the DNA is TGCAGTGCGGGGGGAACATCTAACTATGGCTACACCTTC.

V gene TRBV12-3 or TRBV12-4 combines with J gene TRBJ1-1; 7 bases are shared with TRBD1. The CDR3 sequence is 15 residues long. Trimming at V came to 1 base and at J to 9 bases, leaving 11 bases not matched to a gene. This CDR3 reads CASSLEGASRHQAFF. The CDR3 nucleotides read TGTGCCAGCAGTTTAGAGGGGGCGTCACGGCATCAAGCTTTCTTT.

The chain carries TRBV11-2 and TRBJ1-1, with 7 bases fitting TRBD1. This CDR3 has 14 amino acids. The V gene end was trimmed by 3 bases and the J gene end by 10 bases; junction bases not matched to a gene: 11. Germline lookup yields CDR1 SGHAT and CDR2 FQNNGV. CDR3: CASSLGGTVSTAFF. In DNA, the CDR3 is TGTGCCAGCAGCTTGGGTGGGACAGTAAGCACAGCTTTCTTT.

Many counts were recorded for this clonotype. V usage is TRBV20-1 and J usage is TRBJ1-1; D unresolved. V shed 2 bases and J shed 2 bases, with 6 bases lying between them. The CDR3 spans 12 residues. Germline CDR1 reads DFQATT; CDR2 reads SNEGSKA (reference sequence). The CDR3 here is CSARSDNTEAFF. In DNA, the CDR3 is TGCAGTGCTAGATCAGATAACACTGAAGCTTTCTTT.

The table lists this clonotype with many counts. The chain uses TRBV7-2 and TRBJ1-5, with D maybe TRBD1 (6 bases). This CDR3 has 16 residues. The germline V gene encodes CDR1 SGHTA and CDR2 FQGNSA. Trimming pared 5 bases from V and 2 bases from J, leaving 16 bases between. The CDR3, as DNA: TGTGCCAGCAGCCCGCAGGGGAGGAAGGGCAATCAGCCCCAGCATTTT. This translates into CASSPQGRKGNQPQHF.

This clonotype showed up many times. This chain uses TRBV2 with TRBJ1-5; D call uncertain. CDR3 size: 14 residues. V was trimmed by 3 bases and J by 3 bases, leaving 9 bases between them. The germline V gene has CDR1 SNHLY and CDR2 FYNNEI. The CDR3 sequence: CASSDRAANQPQHF. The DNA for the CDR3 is TGTGCCAGCAGTGATCGGGCAGCCAATCAGCCCCAGCATTTT.

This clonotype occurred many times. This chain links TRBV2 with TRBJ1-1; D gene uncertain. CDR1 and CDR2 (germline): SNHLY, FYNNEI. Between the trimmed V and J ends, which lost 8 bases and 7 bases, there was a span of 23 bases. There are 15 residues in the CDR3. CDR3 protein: CASSDGFESYNEAFF. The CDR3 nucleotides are TGTGCCAGCTCCGACGGCTTTGAGAGCTATAATGAAGCTTTCTTT. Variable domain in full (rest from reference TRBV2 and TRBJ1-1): EPEVTQTPSHQVTQMGQEVILRCVPISNHLYFYWYRQILGQKVEFLVSFYNNEISEKSEIFDDQFSVERPDGSNFTLKIRSTKLEDSAMYFCASSDGFESYNEAFFGQGTRLTVV.

The CDR3 reads CATSVFTWRGLEGNQPQHF. The CDR3 DNA reads TGTGCCACCAGTGTCTTCACGTGGAGGGGGCTGGAGGGCAATCAGCCCCAGCATTTT. This rearrangement joins TRBV24-1 to TRBJ1-5; TRBD1 aligns across 7 bases. This CDR3 spans 19 amino acids. The germline CDR1 and CDR2 sequences are KGHDR and SFDVKD. V trimming: 5 bases; J trimming: 2 bases; junction bases outside the gene matches: 17.

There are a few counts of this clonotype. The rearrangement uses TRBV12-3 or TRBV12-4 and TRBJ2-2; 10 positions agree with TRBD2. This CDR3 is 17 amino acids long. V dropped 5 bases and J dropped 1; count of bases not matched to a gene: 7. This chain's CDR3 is CASSEAGGPVNTGELFF. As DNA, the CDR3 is TGTGCCAGCAGTGAAGCGGGGGGGCCCGTGAACACCGGGGAGCTGTTTTTT.

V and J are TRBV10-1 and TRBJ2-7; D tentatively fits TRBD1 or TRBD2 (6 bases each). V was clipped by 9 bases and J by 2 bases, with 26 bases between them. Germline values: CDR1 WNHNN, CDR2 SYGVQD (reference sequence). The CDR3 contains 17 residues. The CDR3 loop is CARRGEECGQQAYEQYF. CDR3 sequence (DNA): TGCGCCAGGAGGGGGGAAGAATGTGGACAGCAAGCCTACGAGCAGTACTTC.

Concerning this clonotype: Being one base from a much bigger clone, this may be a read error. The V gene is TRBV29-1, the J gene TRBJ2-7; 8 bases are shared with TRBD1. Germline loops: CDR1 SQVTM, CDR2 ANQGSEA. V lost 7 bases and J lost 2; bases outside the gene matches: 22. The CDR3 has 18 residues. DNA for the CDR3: TGCAGCGCTGATCTTCCTCCCTACAGGGGGACCTGGACCTACGAGCAGTACTTC. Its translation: CSADLPPYRGTWTYEQYF.

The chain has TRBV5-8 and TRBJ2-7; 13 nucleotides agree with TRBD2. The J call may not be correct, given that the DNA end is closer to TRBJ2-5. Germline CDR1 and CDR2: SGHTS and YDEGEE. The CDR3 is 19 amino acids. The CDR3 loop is CASSLIHILGLAGWETQYF. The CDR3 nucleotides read TGTGCCAGCAGCCTTATTCATATATTGGGACTAGCGGGATGGGAGACCCAGTACTTC.

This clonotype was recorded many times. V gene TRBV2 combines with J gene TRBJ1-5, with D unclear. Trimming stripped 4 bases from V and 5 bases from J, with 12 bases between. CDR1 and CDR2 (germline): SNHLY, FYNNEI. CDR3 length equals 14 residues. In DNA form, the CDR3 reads TGTGCCAGCAGTGGAGTCGTTGCGGATCAGCCCCAGCATTTT. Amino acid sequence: CASSGVVADQPQHF. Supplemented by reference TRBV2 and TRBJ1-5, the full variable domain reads EPEVTQTPSHQVTQMGQEVILRCVPISNHLYFYWYRQILGQKVEFLVSFYNNEISEKSEIFDDQFSVERPDGSNFTLKIRSTKLEDSAMYFCASSGVVADQPQHFGDGTRLSIL.

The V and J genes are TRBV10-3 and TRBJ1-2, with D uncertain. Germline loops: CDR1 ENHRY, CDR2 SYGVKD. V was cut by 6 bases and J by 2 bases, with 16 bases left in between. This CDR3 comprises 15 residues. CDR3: CAIRTSAMLNYGYTF. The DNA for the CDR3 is TGTGCCATCAGGACCTCAGCAATGCTCAACTATGGCTACACCTTC.

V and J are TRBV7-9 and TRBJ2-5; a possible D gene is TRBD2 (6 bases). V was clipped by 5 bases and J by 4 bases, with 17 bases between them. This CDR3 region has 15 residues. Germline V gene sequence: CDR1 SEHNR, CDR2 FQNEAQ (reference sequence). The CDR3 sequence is CASSPTSVGGETQYF. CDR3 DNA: TGTGCCAGCAGCCCGACCTCCGTCGGGGGAGAGACCCAGTACTTC. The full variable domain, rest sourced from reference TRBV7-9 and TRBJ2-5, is DTGVSQNPRHKITKRGQNVTFRCDPISEHNRLYWYRQTLGQGPEFLTYFQNEAQLEKSRLLSDRFSAERPKGSFSTLEIQRTEQGDSAMYLCASSPTSVGGETQYFGPGTRLLVL.

The CDR3 DNA reads as TGTGCCAGCAGGTCACAGGGCCCGGCTGGCTACACCTTC. This sequence encodes CASRSQGPAGYTF. The chain employs TRBV6-5 and TRBJ1-2; D perhaps matches TRBD1 (6 bases). CDR1 and CDR2 (germline): MNHEY, SVGAGI. This CDR3 is built from 13 residues. V was cut by 6 bases and J by 7 bases, with 15 bases left in between.

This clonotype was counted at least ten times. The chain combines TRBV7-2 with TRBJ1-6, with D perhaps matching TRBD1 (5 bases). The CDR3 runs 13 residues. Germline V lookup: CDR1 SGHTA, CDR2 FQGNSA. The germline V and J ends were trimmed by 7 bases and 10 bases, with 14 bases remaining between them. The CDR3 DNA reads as TGTGCCAGCACCGACAGTGGGACCTCACCCCTCCACTTT. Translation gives CASTDSGTSPLHF.

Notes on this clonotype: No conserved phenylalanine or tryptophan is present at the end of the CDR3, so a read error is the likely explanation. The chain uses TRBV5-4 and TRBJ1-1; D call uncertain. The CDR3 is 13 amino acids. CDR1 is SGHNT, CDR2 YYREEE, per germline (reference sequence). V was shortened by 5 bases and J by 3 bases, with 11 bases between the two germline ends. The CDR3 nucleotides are TGTGCCAGCAGTCCACTACTTGACACTGAAGCTTTCCTT. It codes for CASSPLLDTEAFL.